The T cell receptor beta chain described here comes from a study of blood T cell repertoires in COVID-19. The method was immunoSEQ multiplex PCR; TCRdb's version includes in-frame clones alone and lacks a portion of them. The table lists about 310,000 clones, about 89% of them singletons. Unmatched junction bases numbered 6, after V lost 3 bases and J lost 1 base. The CDR3 contains 16 residues. Germline assignment: CDR1 SGHRS and CDR2 YFSETQ. What was sequenced was PBMCs or T cells enriched from blood (not recorded which). This clonotype was obtained from a man aged 60 to 69 who had recovered from COVID-19. The chain uses TRBV5-1 and TRBJ2-7, with TRBD1 identical over 11 bases. The CDR3 spells CASSSDGTGGSYEQYF. CDR3 bases: TGCGCCAGCAGCTCAGATGGGACAGGGGGGTCCTACGAGCAGTACTTC.